The clone carrying this T cell receptor beta chain was observed a handful of times. Its specificity is not known. This sample stems from a study of radiation and T cells in renal cell carcinoma. Study details: Nephrectomy followed 15 Gy stereotactic body radiation by 4 weeks.

The method was immunoSEQ multiplex PCR; TCRdb's version includes in-frame clones alone and lacks a portion of them. Altogether some 120,000 clones are present, over 75% being singletons, with the ten largest covering 5% to 6.5%. Broader study findings: In blood, top tumor clones expanded by 2 weeks, shrinking by 4.

This sample's time point: blood 2 weeks post-SBRT. Noted treatment: 15 Gy SBRT to primary tumor, nephrectomy 4 weeks later. The patient's renal cell carcinoma had clear cell pathology. This clonotype originated in a man aged 45-60 years with renal cell carcinoma. The specimen was blood, collected from a patient whose treatment included radiotherapy and nephrectomy.

CDR3 in amino acids: CASSQDAFGSTDTQYF. The CDR3 DNA sequence: TGCGCCAGCAGCCAAGATGCTTTCGGGAGCACAGATACGCAGTATTTT. The chain couples TRBV4-1 to TRBJ2-3, with no clear D. The CDR3 has 16 amino acids. V was trimmed by 0 bases and J by 0 bases, leaving 10 bases between them. Germline V gene lookup returns CDR1 MGHRA and CDR2 YSYEKL.